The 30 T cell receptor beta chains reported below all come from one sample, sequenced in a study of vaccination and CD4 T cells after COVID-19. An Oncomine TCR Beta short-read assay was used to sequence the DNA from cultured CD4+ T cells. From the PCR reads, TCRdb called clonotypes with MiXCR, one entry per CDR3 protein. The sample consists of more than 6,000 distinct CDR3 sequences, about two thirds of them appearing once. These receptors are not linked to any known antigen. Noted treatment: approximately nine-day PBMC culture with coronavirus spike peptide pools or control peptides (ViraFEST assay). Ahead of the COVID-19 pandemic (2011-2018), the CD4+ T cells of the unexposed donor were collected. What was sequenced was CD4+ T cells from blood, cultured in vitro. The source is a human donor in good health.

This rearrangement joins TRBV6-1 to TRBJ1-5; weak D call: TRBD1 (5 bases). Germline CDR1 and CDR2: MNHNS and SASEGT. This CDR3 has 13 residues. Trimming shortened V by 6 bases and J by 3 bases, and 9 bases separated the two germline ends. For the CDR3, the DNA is TGTGCCAGCAGGGAGACAGTCAATCAGCCCCAGCATTTT. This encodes CASRETVNQPQHF.

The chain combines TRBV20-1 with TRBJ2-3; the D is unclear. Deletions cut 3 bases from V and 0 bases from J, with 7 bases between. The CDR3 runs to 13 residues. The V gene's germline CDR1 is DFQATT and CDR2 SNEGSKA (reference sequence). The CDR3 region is CSARYLSTDTQYF. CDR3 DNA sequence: TGCAGTGCTAGGTATCTGAGCACAGATACGCAGTATTTT.

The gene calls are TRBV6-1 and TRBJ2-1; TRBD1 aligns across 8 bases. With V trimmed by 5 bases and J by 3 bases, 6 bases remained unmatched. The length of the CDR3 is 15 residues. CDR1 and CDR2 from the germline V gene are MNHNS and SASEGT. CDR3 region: CASSNSGTGYNEQFF. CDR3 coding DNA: TGTGCCAGCAGTAATTCCGGGACAGGCTACAATGAGCAGTTCTTC.

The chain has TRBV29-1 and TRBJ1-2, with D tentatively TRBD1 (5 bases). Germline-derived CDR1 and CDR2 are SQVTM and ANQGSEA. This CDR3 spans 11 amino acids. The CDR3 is CSGGTSGGYTF. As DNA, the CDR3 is TGCAGTGGTGGGACCTCGGGGGGCTACACCTTC.

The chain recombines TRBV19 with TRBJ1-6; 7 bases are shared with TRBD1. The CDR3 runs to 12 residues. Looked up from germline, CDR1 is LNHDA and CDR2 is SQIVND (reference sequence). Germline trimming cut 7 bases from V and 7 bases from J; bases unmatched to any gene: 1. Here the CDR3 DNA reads TGTGCCAGTACACAGGGGAATTCACCCCTCCACTTT. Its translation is CASTQGNSPLHF.

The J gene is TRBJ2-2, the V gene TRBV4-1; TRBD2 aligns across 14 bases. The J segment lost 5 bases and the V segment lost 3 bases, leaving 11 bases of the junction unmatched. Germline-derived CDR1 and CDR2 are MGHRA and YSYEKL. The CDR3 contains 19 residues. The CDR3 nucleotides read TGCGCCAGCAGCCACCGCGGAAGACTAGCGGGGGGGCCGACCGGGGAGCTGTTTTTT. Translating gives CASSHRGRLAGGPTGELFF.

In nucleotides, the CDR3 is TGTGCCACCGGGGGGGATGTTAGCGGAAACACCGGGGAGCTGTTTTTT. Its protein product is CATGGDVSGNTGELFF. The chain combines TRBV24-1 with TRBJ2-2, with 7 bases fitting TRBD2. The ends lost 9 bases at V and 2 bases at J; junction bases unmatched: 11. Germline V gene sequence: CDR1 KGHDR, CDR2 SFDVKD. The CDR3 is 16 residues long.

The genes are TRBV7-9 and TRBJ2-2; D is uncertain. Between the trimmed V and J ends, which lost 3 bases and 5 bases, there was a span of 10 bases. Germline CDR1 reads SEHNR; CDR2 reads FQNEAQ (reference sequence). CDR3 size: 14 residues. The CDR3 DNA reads TGTGCCAGCAGCTTCGGGCAAAGAACCGGGGAGCTGTTTTTT. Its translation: CASSFGQRTGELFF.

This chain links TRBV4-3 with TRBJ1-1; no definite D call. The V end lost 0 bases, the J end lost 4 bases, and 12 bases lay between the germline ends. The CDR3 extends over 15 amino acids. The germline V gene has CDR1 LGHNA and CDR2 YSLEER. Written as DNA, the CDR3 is TGCGCCAGCAGCCAAGATAAAGGGCTGGGCACTGAAGCTTTCTTT. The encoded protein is CASSQDKGLGTEAFF.

The CDR3 coding sequence is TGTGCCAGCAGCTCAGGACTAGCGGGTTACAATGAGCAGTTCTTC. It codes for CASSSGLAGYNEQFF. The rearrangement links TRBV11-2 to TRBJ2-1, with 11 positions matching TRBD2. This CDR3 comprises 15 residues. Germline CDR1 is SGHAT and CDR2 is FQNNGV. The trim removed 4 bases at V and 4 bases at J, leaving 3 bases unmatched.

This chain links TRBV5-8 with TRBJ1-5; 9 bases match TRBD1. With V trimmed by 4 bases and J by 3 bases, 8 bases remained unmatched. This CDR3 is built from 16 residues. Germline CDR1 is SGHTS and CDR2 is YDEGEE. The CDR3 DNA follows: TGTGCCAGCAGCCCCAGGGACAGGGTTGCCAATCAGCCCCAGCATTTT. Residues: CASSPRDRVANQPQHF.

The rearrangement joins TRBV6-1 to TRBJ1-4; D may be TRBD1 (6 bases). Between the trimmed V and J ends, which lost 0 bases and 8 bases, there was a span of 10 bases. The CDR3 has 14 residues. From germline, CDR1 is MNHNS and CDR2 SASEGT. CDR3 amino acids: CASSEAGGREKLFF. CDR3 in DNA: TGTGCCAGCAGTGAAGCCGGGGGGCGCGAAAAACTGTTTTTT.

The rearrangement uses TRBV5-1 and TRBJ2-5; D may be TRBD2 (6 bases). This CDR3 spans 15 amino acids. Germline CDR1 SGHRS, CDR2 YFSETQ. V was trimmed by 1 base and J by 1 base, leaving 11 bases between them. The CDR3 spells CASSLFRGSQETQYF. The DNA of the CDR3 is TGCGCCAGCAGCTTGTTTCGGGGGAGCCAAGAGACCCAGTACTTC.

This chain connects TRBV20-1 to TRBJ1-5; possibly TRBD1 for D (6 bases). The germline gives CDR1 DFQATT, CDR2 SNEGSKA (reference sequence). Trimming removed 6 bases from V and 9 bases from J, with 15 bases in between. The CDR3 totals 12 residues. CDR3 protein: CSARGGGGPQHF. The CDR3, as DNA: TGCAGTGCCCGGGGAGGGGGGGGGCCCCAGCATTTT.

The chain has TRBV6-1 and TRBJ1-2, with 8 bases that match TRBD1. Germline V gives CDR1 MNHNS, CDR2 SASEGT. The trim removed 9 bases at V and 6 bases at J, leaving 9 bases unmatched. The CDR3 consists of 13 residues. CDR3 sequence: CASRGDRGDGYTF. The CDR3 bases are TGTGCCAGTCGAGGTGACAGGGGCGATGGCTACACCTTC.

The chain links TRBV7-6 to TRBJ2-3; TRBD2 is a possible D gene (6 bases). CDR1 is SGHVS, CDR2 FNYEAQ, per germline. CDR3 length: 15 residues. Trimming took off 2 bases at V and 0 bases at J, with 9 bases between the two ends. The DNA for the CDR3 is TGTGCCAGCAGCTTAAGCGGAGGGAGCACAGATACGCAGTATTTT. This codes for CASSLSGGSTDTQYF.

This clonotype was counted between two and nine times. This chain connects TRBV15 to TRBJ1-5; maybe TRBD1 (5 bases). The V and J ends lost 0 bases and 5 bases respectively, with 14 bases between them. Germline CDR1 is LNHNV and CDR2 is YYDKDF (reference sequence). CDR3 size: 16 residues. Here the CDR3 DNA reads TGTGCCACCAGCAGAGATCGGGCAGGGAGGCATCAGCCCCAGCATTTT. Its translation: CATSRDRAGRHQPQHF.

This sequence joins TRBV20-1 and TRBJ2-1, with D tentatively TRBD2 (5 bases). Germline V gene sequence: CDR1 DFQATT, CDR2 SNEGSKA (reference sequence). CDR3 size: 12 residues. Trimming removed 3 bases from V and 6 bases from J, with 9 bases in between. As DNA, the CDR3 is TGCAGTGCTAGTGCGGACTCCAATGAGCAGTTCTTC. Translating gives CSASADSNEQFF.

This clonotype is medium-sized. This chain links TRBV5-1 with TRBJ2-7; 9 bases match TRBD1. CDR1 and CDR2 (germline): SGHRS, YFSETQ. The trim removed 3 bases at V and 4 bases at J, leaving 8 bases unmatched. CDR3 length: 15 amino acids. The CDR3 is CASSWTGDRAYEQYF. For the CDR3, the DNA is TGCGCCAGCAGCTGGACCGGGGACAGGGCGTACGAGCAGTACTTC.

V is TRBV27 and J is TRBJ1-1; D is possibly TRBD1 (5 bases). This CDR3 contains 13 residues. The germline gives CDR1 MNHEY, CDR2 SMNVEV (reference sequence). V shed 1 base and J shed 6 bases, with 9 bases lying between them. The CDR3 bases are TGTGCCAGCAGTTTATTATCGGGGGCTGAAGCTTTCTTT. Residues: CASSLLSGAEAFF.

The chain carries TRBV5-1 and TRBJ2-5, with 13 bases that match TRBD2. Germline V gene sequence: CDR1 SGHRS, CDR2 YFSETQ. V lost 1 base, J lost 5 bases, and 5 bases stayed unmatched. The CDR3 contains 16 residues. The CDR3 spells CASSLQPGLAGETQYF. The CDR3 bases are TGCGCCAGCAGCTTGCAACCGGGACTAGCGGGGGAGACCCAGTACTTC.

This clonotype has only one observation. As DNA, the CDR3 is TGTGCCAGCAGTCGAGGAGGGTCAGGCTACGAGCAGTACTTC. This sequence encodes CASSRGGSGYEQYF. The chain links TRBV28 to TRBJ2-7; D may be TRBD2 (6 bases). Germline CDR1 and CDR2: MDHEN and SYDVKM. Between the trimmed V and J ends, which lost 5 bases and 3 bases, there was a span of 14 bases. This CDR3 is 14 amino acids long.

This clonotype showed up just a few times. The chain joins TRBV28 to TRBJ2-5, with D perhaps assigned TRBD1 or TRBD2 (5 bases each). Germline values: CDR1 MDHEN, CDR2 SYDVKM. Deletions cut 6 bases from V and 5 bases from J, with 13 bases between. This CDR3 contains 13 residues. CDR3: CASSTGAGETQYF. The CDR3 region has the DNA TGTGCCAGCAGCACCGGGGCCGGGGAGACCCAGTACTTC.

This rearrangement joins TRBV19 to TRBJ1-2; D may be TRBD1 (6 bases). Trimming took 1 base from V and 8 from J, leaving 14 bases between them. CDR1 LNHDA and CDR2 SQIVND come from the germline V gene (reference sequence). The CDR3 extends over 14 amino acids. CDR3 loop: CASSIGQAQLGYTF. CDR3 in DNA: TGTGCCAGTAGTATAGGACAGGCCCAACTCGGCTACACCTTC.

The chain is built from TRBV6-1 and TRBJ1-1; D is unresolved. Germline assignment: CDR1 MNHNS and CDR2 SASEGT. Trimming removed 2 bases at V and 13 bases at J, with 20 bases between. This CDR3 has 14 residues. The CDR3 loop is CASSESGRDPNGFF. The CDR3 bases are TGTGCCAGCAGTGAATCCGGCCGAGATCCCAACGGTTTCTTT.

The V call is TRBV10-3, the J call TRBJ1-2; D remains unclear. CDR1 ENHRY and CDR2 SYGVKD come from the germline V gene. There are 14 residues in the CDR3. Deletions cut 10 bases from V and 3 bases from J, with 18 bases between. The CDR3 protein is CATTGRIGYYGYTF. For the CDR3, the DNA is TGTGCCACAACTGGACGGATCGGGTACTATGGCTACACCTTC.

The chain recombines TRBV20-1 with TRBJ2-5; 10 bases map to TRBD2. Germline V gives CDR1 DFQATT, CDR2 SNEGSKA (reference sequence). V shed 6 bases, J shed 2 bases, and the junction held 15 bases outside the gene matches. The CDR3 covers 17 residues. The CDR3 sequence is CSAKTRLAGRLQETQYF. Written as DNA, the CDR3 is TGCAGTGCAAAAACAAGACTAGCGGGCCGCCTACAAGAGACCCAGTACTTC.

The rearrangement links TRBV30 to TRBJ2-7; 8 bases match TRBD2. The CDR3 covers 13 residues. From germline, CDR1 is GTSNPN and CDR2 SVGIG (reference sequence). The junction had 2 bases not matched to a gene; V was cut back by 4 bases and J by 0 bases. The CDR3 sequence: CAWTGGNSYEQYF. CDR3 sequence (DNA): TGTGCCTGGACGGGGGGGAACTCCTACGAGCAGTACTTC.

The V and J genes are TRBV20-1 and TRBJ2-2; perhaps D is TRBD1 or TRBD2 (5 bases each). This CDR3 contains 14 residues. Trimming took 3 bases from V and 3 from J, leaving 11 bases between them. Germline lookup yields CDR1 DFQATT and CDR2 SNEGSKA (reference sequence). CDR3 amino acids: CSARPGTDTGELFF. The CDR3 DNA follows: TGCAGTGCTAGGCCCGGGACGGACACCGGGGAGCTGTTTTTT.

As DNA, the CDR3 is TGTGCCAGCAGCCCCCGGGACAGGGGAGCGGACTATGGCTACACCTTC. This encodes CASSPRDRGADYGYTF. The rearrangement links TRBV5-4 to TRBJ1-2; 10 nucleotides align to TRBD1. This CDR3 has 16 amino acids. J was trimmed by 3 bases and V by 4 bases; bases with no gene match: 9. Germline-derived CDR1 and CDR2 are SGHNT and YYREEE (reference sequence).